This TCR beta chain emerged from a study of liver allograft versus peripheral blood T cells. Overall study: Repertoires of T cell receptors in transplanted livers were compared with recipients' peripheral blood repertoires.

The CDR3 runs to 11 residues. V was trimmed by 6 bases and J by 7 bases, leaving 10 bases between them. Germline V gene lookup returns CDR1 SQVTM and CDR2 ANQGSEA. This clonotype is labeled as medium-sized. Antigen unknown. Study-level points and caveats: Intragraft T cell receptor repertoires of liver allografts were reportedly distinct from those in peripheral blood.

MiXCR was run by TCRdb on the reads, yielding one entry per CDR3 protein. The sample lists approximately 6,800 distinct CDR3 sequences; roughly a sixth were seen once. This TCR derives from a human patient who had a liver transplant. Some T cells may possibly be graft donor cells. The rearrangement links TRBV29-1 to TRBJ2-1; D is ambiguous. CDR3 loop: CSVSHNNEQFF. The DNA for the CDR3 is TGCAGCGTCTCCCATAATAATGAGCAGTTCTTC.